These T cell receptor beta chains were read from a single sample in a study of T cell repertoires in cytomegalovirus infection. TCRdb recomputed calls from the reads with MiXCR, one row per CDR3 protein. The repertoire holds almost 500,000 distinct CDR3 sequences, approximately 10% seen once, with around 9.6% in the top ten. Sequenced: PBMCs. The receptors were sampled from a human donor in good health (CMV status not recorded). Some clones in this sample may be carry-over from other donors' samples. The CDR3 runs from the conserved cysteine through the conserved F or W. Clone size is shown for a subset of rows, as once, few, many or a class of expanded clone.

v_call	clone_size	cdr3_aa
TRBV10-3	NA	CAISSSGHRETQYF
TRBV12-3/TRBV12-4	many	CASSLGISGTGGKEQYF
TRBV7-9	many	CASSFSVVNYGYTF
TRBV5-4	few	CASSLDSTGGTGELFF
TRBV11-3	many	CASSLGGGLAVF
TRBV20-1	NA	CSARGQRTYEQYF
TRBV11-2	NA	CASSSQGQSGNTIYF
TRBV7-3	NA	CASSPRRTSGETQYF
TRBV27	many	CASRPTAGPSNQPQHF
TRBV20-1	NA	CSALFSGDPSNEQFF